This section outlines one T cell receptor beta chain sequence together with its context. The antigen is undetermined. The PCR made use of 60 Vbeta and 13 Jbeta primers. TCRdb's copy holds only in-frame clones and misses some; the assay was immunoSEQ multiplex PCR. The sample yields 100,000 to 150,000 clones, 70% to 90% seen once. V lost 8 bases and J lost 4; bases outside the gene matches: 9. Germline V lookup: CDR1 SGHVS, CDR2 FNYEAQ. This CDR3 is built from 17 residues. This sample stems from a study of cytomegalovirus exposure and HLA in healthy donors. Study-wide results and limits: Cytomegalovirus status was reportedly diagnosed by the classifier with high sensitivity and specificity. Later analysis showed TCR association rates varying by HLA locus, highest for DRB1 and lowest for HLA-C. A later analysis reportedly identified an Asian-associated ancestry cluster as carrying fewer N-insertions than the 666-donor mean.

The sample comprised PBMCs. The chain carries TRBV7-6 and TRBJ2-2, with 14 bases matching TRBD2. The origin of this receptor is a boy aged 5-17 years in good health and CMV-seronegative. In DNA, the CDR3 is TGTGCCAGCGGCGGGACTAGCGGGGGTACCCTCACCGGGGAGCTGTTTTTT. Protein: CASGGTSGGTLTGELFF.